This T cell receptor beta chain was profiled in a study of T cell changes during pregnancy in multiple sclerosis. The germline CDR1 and CDR2 sequences are SGHDN and FVKESK. The CDR3 sequence is 19 residues long. The V and J ends lost 0 bases and 0 bases, in that order; junction bases with no gene match: 13. Assay: immunoSEQ multiplex PCR; the TCRdb copy retains only in-frame clones and omits some. Found here are more than 10,000 clones, approximately 88% of them singletons; the top ten hold less than 9.5%. The sequences come from CD8+ T cells from peripheral blood mononuclear cells, collected in the second trimester of pregnancy. V and J are TRBV14 and TRBJ2-7; 8 nucleotides line up with TRBD2. This clonotype originated in a female donor in good health, enrolled as a control in a pregnancy study. CDR3 bases: TGTGCCAGCAGCCAAGAGGCGAGCGGGGGACCCCCTAGCTCCTACGAGCAGTACTTC. It specifies CASSQEASGGPPSSYEQYF. The complete variable domain, with remaining parts taken from reference TRBV14 and TRBJ2-7, reads EAGVTQFPSHSVIEKGQTVTLRCDPISGHDNLYWYRRVMGKEIKFLLHFVKESKQDESGMPNNRFLAERTGGTYSTLKVQPAELEDSGVYFCASSQEASGGPPSSYEQYFGPGTRLTVT.